This entry lists 15 T cell receptor beta chains sequenced from one sample in a study of T cells in narcolepsy (dated by TCRdb to 2016 to 2019). The library was built by means of the immunoSEQ multiplex PCR assay. Drawn from immuneACCESS, this table holds only the in-frame rearrangements with V and J called that TCRdb kept. Clones are partly lost; checked studies trace under half to an unresolved V gene and leave the rest unexplained. For this sample there are some 33,000 clones; 85% to 90% appear just once. Of the sample, more than 0.95% falls within the top ten clones. The sequencing sample was made of CD45RA- memory CD4+ T cells from PBMCs. Sample cell subset or site, as interpreted from the label and publication: memory T cells sorted ex vivo from peripheral blood. The receptor set was obtained from a human donor with narcolepsy.

The chain couples TRBV28 to TRBJ1-2; the D gene is possibly TRBD1 (5 bases). Per germline, CDR1 MDHEN and CDR2 SYDVKM. The CDR3 length is 12 residues. The V end lost 5 bases, the J end lost 7 bases, and 11 bases lay between the germline ends. The CDR3 is CASSRGAGGYTF. In DNA form, the CDR3 reads TGTGCCAGCAGTAGGGGAGCGGGTGGCTACACCTTC.

This clone was counted a single time. The chain links TRBV4-1 to TRBJ1-1, with D hard to call. V gave up 4 bases and J gave up 3 bases, with 12 bases separating them. The germline gives CDR1 MGHRA, CDR2 YSYEKL. The CDR3 length is 14 residues. DNA of the CDR3: TGCGCCAGCAGCCCCGGGAAAAGGGACACTGAAGCTTTCTTT. Its translation: CASSPGKRDTEAFF.

The chain joins TRBV7-2 to TRBJ2-1; D perhaps matches TRBD2 (6 bases). The CDR3 length is 13 residues. Germline lookup yields CDR1 SGHTA and CDR2 FQGNSA. V was clipped by 6 bases and J by 15 bases, with 21 bases between them. CDR3 DNA: TGTGCCAGCAGTCAAGATCGGCGGGAACCACGGTTCTTC. It codes for CASSQDRREPRFF.

The chain couples TRBV6-4 to TRBJ2-7, with TRBD2 identical over 7 bases. CDR3 length: 14 residues. With 4 bases clipped from V and 2 bases from J, the junction kept 5 bases outside the gene matches. The germline V gene has CDR1 MRHNA and CDR2 SNTAGT. The CDR3 nucleotides are TGTGCCAGCAGTGCCAGTAGCGGGCCCTACGAGCAGTACTTC. It translates to CASSASSGPYEQYF.

The rearrangement links TRBV2 to TRBJ1-2; perhaps TRBD1 as D (5 bases). CDR1 and CDR2 from the germline V gene are SNHLY and FYNNEI. V was pared by 10 bases and J by 5 bases, with 20 bases between. The CDR3 extends over 14 amino acids. CDR3 in DNA: TGTGCCATGGGAGCCGTTTCAGGGAAATATGGCTACACCTTC. Translated: CAMGAVSGKYGYTF.

V gene TRBV27 combines with J gene TRBJ1-1; D is ambiguous. This CDR3 comprises 12 residues. Trimming removed 6 bases at V and 1 base at J, with 6 bases between. Germline assignment: CDR1 MNHEY and CDR2 SMNVEV (reference sequence). The CDR3 nucleotides are TGTGCCAGCAGCTCGTCGAACACTGAAGCTTTCTTT. This codes for CASSSSNTEAFF.

The genes are TRBV7-6 and TRBJ1-2; 9 bases line up with TRBD1. Germline V gene lookup returns CDR1 SGHVS and CDR2 FNYEAQ. The V and J ends lost 8 bases and 6 bases, in that order; junction bases with no gene match: 4. CDR3 length: 12 residues. The CDR3 sequence is CASGDRVDGYTF. The CDR3 DNA sequence: TGTGCCAGCGGGGACAGGGTGGATGGCTACACCTTC.

The genes are TRBV30 and TRBJ2-7; D is tentatively TRBD1 or TRBD2 (5 bases each). The V gene's germline CDR1 is GTSNPN and CDR2 SVGIG (reference sequence). V was shortened by 5 bases and J by 3 bases, with 11 bases between the two germline ends. The CDR3 covers 12 residues. The CDR3 here is CAWGGNGYEQYF. The CDR3 DNA reads TGTGCCTGGGGGGGTAATGGCTACGAGCAGTACTTC.

The genes are TRBV19 and TRBJ2-2, with 9 bases lining up with TRBD2. Losses at the gene ends were 6 bases for V and 1 base for J; bases not matched to a gene: 3. Germline assignment: CDR1 LNHDA and CDR2 SQIVND (reference sequence). The CDR3 consists of 15 residues. The CDR3 DNA reads as TGTGCCAGTAGACTTAGCGGGGGGAACACCGGGGAGCTGTTTTTT. Amino acid sequence: CASRLSGGNTGELFF.

The chain joins TRBV9 to TRBJ1-2; TRBD1 matches at 9 bases. V lost 4 bases, J lost 6 bases, and 10 bases stayed unmatched. Germline V gene data show CDR1 as SGDLS and CDR2 as YYNGEE. The CDR3 has 15 amino acids. The CDR3 nucleotides read TGTGCCAGCAGCCCTTTCGGGGACAGGGTCGATGGCTACACCTTC. Translating it yields CASSPFGDRVDGYTF.

V usage is TRBV28 and J usage is TRBJ1-2; D perhaps matches TRBD1 (5 bases). There are 11 residues in the CDR3. The germline V and J ends were trimmed by 3 bases and 6 bases, with 5 bases remaining between them. Germline V CDR1 and CDR2: MDHEN, SYDVKM. The CDR3 spells CASSFRDGYTF. CDR3 bases: TGTGCCAGCAGTTTCAGGGATGGCTACACCTTC.

DNA for the CDR3: TGCGCCAGCAGCCTGCAGGAAGGCTATGGCTACACCTTC. This translates into CASSLQEGYGYTF. The genes are TRBV4-3 and TRBJ1-2; D is ambiguous. The V gene lost 4 bases and the J gene lost 4 bases, with 10 bases spanning the gap. This CDR3 contains 13 residues. Germline CDR1 is LGHNA and CDR2 is YSLEER.

V gene TRBV29-1 combines with J gene TRBJ2-3, with D possibly being TRBD1 (5 bases). Trimming pared 0 bases from V and 3 bases from J, leaving 16 bases between. The germline V gene has CDR1 SQVTM and CDR2 ANQGSEA. CDR3 size: 16 residues. This CDR3 is CSVEDLKGRKTDTQYF. The CDR3 nucleotides read TGCAGCGTTGAAGATCTCAAGGGGCGGAAAACAGATACGCAGTATTTT.

The V call is TRBV14, the J call TRBJ1-2; D is undetermined. Per germline, CDR1 SGHDN and CDR2 FVKESK. The CDR3 totals 16 residues. The germline V and J ends were trimmed by 4 bases and 7 bases, with 22 bases remaining between them. In nucleotides, the CDR3 is TGTGCCAGCAGCCTCACGGGTGACACCGTGCTGCGTGGCTACACCTTC. Protein sequence: CASSLTGDTVLRGYTF.

V gene TRBV7-2 combines with J gene TRBJ2-3; D gene unclear. CDR3 length: 16 residues. CDR1 is SGHTA, CDR2 FQGNSA, per germline. The ends were cut back, 5 bases at V and 1 base at J, with 16 bases in the middle. CDR3 DNA: TGTGCCAGCAGCCCCTCTGGAGCGCCTGGCACAGATACGCAGTATTTT. Its translation: CASSPSGAPGTDTQYF.